Listed here are 21 T cell receptor beta chains from one sample, sequenced in a study of blood T cells in healthy people across ages. PCR was performed a second time for roughly 7 to 12 cycles using a sample-barcoded 5' primer and a J-beta primer mix. TCRdb recomputed calls from the 5' RACE reads with MiXCR, one row per CDR3 protein. The data show about 1.8 million distinct CDR3 sequences, around 50% seen once. The specimen was blood. The receptors here all came from a woman in her thirties or forties in good health.

The chain uses TRBV15 and TRBJ2-6; no clear D. This CDR3 contains 16 residues. Germline V lookup: CDR1 LNHNV, CDR2 YYDKDF (reference sequence). V was shortened by 3 bases and J by 4 bases, with 13 bases between the two germline ends. The CDR3 DNA follows: TGTGCCACCAGCAGGATTACCAGGTTCGGGGCCAACGTCCTGACTTTC. This sequence encodes CATSRITRFGANVLTF. The variable domain in full, with the rest retrieved from reference TRBV15 and TRBJ2-6, is DAMVIQNPRYQVTQFGKPVTLSCSQTLNHNVMYWYQQKSSQAPKLLFHYYDKDFNNEADTPDNFQSRRPNTSFCFLDIRSPGLGDTAMYLCATSRITRFGANVLTFGAGSRLTVL.

This clonotype appeared a few times. CDR3 sequence (DNA): TGTGCCAGCAGCGCGACGACAGGGGCCAAAAACATTCAGTACTTC. Translating gives CASSATTGAKNIQYF. The chain has TRBV7-2 and TRBJ2-4, with 7 bases lining up with TRBD1. J lost 1 base, V lost 5 bases, and 5 bases had no gene match. CDR3 length: 15 residues. Germline loops: CDR1 SGHTA, CDR2 FQGNSA.

The genes are TRBV7-2 and TRBJ2-7; no clear D. CDR1 SGHTA and CDR2 FQGNSA come from the germline V gene. V lost 5 bases and J 6 bases, leaving 14 bases between the germline ends. The CDR3 runs to 13 residues. Here the CDR3 DNA reads TGTGCCAGCAGCCCAGACCCAGGTTTCGAGCAGTACTTC. This codes for CASSPDPGFEQYF.

This chain links TRBV7-9 with TRBJ1-2; possibly TRBD1 for D (5 bases). V gave up 5 bases and J gave up 1 base, with 20 bases separating them. The CDR3 is 17 amino acids. CDR1 SEHNR and CDR2 FQNEAQ come from the germline V gene (reference sequence). The CDR3 DNA reads as TGTGCCAGCAGCCCCCCGCGGCGGGGCCCGAATAACTATGGCTACACCTTC. Its translation: CASSPPRRGPNNYGYTF.

This clonotype showed up just a few times. The rearrangement links TRBV24-1 to TRBJ1-2; D unresolved. The CDR3 sequence is 12 residues long. V dropped 6 bases and J dropped 6 bases, with 10 bases sitting between them. CDR1 and CDR2 from the germline V gene are KGHDR and SFDVKD. The CDR3 loop reads CATSSTVDGYTF. The CDR3 region has the DNA TGTGCCACCAGTTCTACAGTTGATGGCTACACCTTC.

This clonotype has more than one count but fewer than ten. The chain is built from TRBV6-2 or TRBV6-3 and TRBJ2-3; D is possibly TRBD2 (6 bases). Germline V lookup: CDR1 MNHEY, CDR2 SVGEGT. The V and J ends lost 7 bases and 6 bases respectively, with 14 bases between them. This CDR3 has 13 residues. The CDR3, as DNA: TGTGCCAGCAAGGAGGGTAGCTACGATACGCAGTATTTT. Protein product: CASKEGSYDTQYF.

DNA for the CDR3: TGCAGTGCTGCTTCTCCGGGACAGGGGTCCTACGAGCAGTACTTC. It specifies CSAASPGQGSYEQYF. The chain links TRBV20-1 to TRBJ2-7, with 10 bases fitting TRBD1. The CDR3 is 15 amino acids. V shed 5 bases, J shed 1 base, and the junction held 8 bases outside the gene matches. The germline gives CDR1 DFQATT, CDR2 SNEGSKA (reference sequence).

This clonotype was detected only a few times. The chain uses TRBV6-1 and TRBJ2-5; D may be TRBD2 (6 bases). The germline CDR1 and CDR2 sequences are MNHNS and SASEGT. CDR3 size: 13 residues. Trimming stripped 3 bases from V and 4 bases from J, with 9 bases between. The CDR3 sequence: CASSEAGRETQYF. CDR3 coding DNA: TGTGCCAGCAGTGAGGCGGGGAGAGAGACCCAGTACTTC.

The V call is TRBV3-1, the J call TRBJ2-5; D may correspond to TRBD1 or TRBD2 (5 bases each). The germline gives CDR1 LGHDT, CDR2 YNNKEL (reference sequence). The ends were cut back, 0 bases at V and 2 bases at J, with 13 bases in the middle. The CDR3 runs to 16 residues. The CDR3 nucleotides are TGTGCCAGCAGCCAAGAAGTAGGGACGCCTCAAGAGACCCAGTACTTC. Amino acids: CASSQEVGTPQETQYF.

The V gene is TRBV12-3 or TRBV12-4, the J gene TRBJ1-1, with 8 bases matching TRBD1. The J segment lost 4 bases and the V segment lost 6 bases, leaving 7 bases of the junction unmatched. This CDR3 has 14 amino acids. In nucleotides, the CDR3 is TGTGCCAGCAGGACAGGGGCCTCGGGCACTGAAGCTTTCTTT. This translates into CASRTGASGTEAFF.

This clonotype has more than one count but fewer than ten. This chain joins TRBV13 and TRBJ2-1; maybe TRBD2 (5 bases). This CDR3 comprises 15 residues. V was trimmed by 0 bases and J by 4 bases, leaving 10 bases between them. CDR1 PRHDT and CDR2 FYEKMQ come from the germline V gene (reference sequence). The CDR3 sequence is CASSLGLGNYNEQFF. The CDR3 DNA follows: TGTGCCAGCAGCTTAGGCCTCGGGAATTACAATGAGCAGTTCTTC. The entire variable domain, with the rest obtained from reference TRBV13 and TRBJ2-1, is as follows: AAGVIQSPRHLIKEKRETATLKCYPIPRHDTVYWYQQGPGQDPQFLISFYEKMQSDKGSIPDRFSAQQFSDYHSELNMSSLELGDSALYFCASSLGLGNYNEQFFGPGTRLTVL.

A few counts support this clonotype. The chain recombines TRBV12-3 or TRBV12-4 with TRBJ1-1; 9 bases match TRBD1. J gave up 2 bases and V 7 bases, and 5 bases lay outside the gene matches. CDR3 length equals 14 residues. CDR3 bases: TGTGCCAGCATCCGGACAGGGGCTAACACTGAAGCTTTCTTT. It codes for CASIRTGANTEAFF.

The sample holds a few counts of this clonotype. This sequence joins TRBV18 and TRBJ2-5; the match to TRBD2 covers 7 bases. Germline lookup yields CDR1 KGHSH and CDR2 LQKENI. V gave up 2 bases and J gave up 1 base; unmatched junction bases: 4. The CDR3 has 15 residues. The CDR3 region has the DNA TGTGCCAGCTCACCAGGGGAGGGGACCCAAGAGACCCAGTACTTC. It codes for CASSPGEGTQETQYF.

This clonotype turned up a few times. This chain joins TRBV6-2 or TRBV6-3 and TRBJ2-1; D is uncertain. The germline V and J ends were trimmed by 2 bases and 7 bases, with 6 bases remaining between them. There are 12 residues in the CDR3. CDR1 and CDR2 from the germline V gene are MNHEY and SVGEGT. DNA of the CDR3: TGTGCCAGCAGTTACCAGTGGAATGAGCAGTTCTTC. Translating it yields CASSYQWNEQFF.

The rearrangement joins TRBV6-2 or TRBV6-3 to TRBJ2-3, with 8 positions matching TRBD1. Trimming cost V 8 bases and J 11 bases; bases outside gene matches: 9. The V gene's germline CDR1 is MNHEY and CDR2 SVGEGT. The CDR3 has 12 residues. CDR3 in amino acids: CASREVQGVQYF. The CDR3, as DNA: TGTGCCAGCCGGGAAGTACAGGGGGTGCAGTATTTT.

The gene calls are TRBV4-2 and TRBJ2-7; weak D call: TRBD2 (6 bases). The DNA end lines up better with TRBJ2-5; the J call may be wrong. This CDR3 comprises 15 residues. Germline V gives CDR1 LGHNA, CDR2 YNFKEQ. The CDR3 DNA follows: TGTGCCAGCAGCCAAGACCCCGGGGGAGGAACGACCCAGTACTTC. The encoded protein is CASSQDPGGGTTQYF.

The table lists this clonotype with a few counts. This sequence joins TRBV7-2 and TRBJ2-1, with 11 bases lining up with TRBD2. The germline CDR1 and CDR2 sequences are SGHTA and FQGNSA. This CDR3 is built from 19 residues. The trim removed 2 bases at V and 0 bases at J, leaving 9 bases unmatched. The CDR3, as DNA: TGTGCCAGCAGCTTACGGCTAGCGGGGGGCTCCCGCTCCTACAATGAGCAGTTCTTC. It codes for CASSLRLAGGSRSYNEQFF.

The CDR3 spells CASSLPGGDNEQFF. In DNA form, the CDR3 reads TGTGCCAGCAGTCTCCCTGGGGGGGACAATGAGCAGTTCTTC. V is TRBV25-1 and J is TRBJ2-1, with 7 bases matching TRBD2. From germline, CDR1 is MGHDK and CDR2 SYGVNS. The CDR3 is made up of 14 amino acids. Losses at the gene ends were 5 bases for V and 5 bases for J; bases not matched to a gene: 6. Based on the CDR3 plus reference TRBV25-1 and TRBJ2-1, the full variable domain is EADIYQTPRYLVIGTGKKITLECSQTMGHDKMYWYQQDPGMELHLIHYSYGVNSTEKGDLSSESTVSRIRTEHFPLTLESARPSHTSQYLCASSLPGGDNEQFFGPGTRLTVL.

This clonotype was found a few times. The gene calls are TRBV7-2 and TRBJ2-5; the match to TRBD2 covers 11 bases. CDR1 SGHTA and CDR2 FQGNSA come from the germline V gene. CDR3 length equals 15 residues. J was trimmed by 5 bases and V by 5 bases; bases with no gene match: 7. The CDR3 is CASSMTSGDSETQYF. The CDR3 DNA reads as TGTGCCAGCAGCATGACTAGCGGGGATTCCGAGACCCAGTACTTC.

This clonotype was seen only once. CDR3 in amino acids: CASSCATGTSPLHF. Here the CDR3 DNA reads TGTGCCAGCAGTTGCGCTACAGGGACTTCACCCCTCCACTTT. The chain is built from TRBV6-5 and TRBJ1-6, with TRBD1 as a possible D gene (6 bases). Trimming pared 4 bases from V and 9 bases from J, leaving 13 bases between. CDR3 length: 14 amino acids. Germline lookup yields CDR1 MNHEY and CDR2 SVGAGI.

V and J are TRBV7-6 and TRBJ2-5, with 7 bases matching TRBD2. The germline V gene encodes CDR1 SGHVS and CDR2 FNYEAQ. CDR3 length equals 14 residues. V trimming: 5 bases; J trimming: 4 bases; junction bases outside the gene matches: 7. The CDR3 loop reads CASSPRAGRETQYF. The CDR3 nucleotides read TGTGCCAGCAGCCCGCGAGCGGGGAGAGAGACCCAGTACTTC.